Listed here is a single TCR beta chain. The data derive from a study of blood T cell repertoires in COVID-19. The repertoire was sequenced with immunoSEQ multiplex PCR; TCRdb's copy has only in-frame clones and lacks some. The sample holds around 250,000 clones, approximately 85% seen once. This CDR3 has 15 amino acids. Looked up from germline, CDR1 is SGHTA and CDR2 is FQGTGA. V lost 0 bases and J lost 7, with 10 bases in between. The source of this sequence is a woman aged 50 to 65 with acute COVID-19. The sample taken for sequencing was PBMCs or T cells enriched from blood (not recorded which). The V call is TRBV7-3, the J call TRBJ1-6; D unresolved. This chain's CDR3 is CASSLTGVGNSPLHF. The CDR3 coding sequence is TGTGCCAGCAGCTTAACCGGGGTTGGCAATTCACCCCTCCACTTT.